Following are 9 T cell receptor beta chains from one sample sequenced in a study of Graves' ophthalmopathy and Graves' hyperthyroidism. Amplification targeted the TCR beta CDR3 regions, with RNA transcripts as the source material. After a first-round RT-PCR with HTBI primers, a second-round multiplex PCR was run. TCRdb re-analysed the multiplex PCR reads in MiXCR, keeping a single row per CDR3 protein. Altogether hundreds of thousands of distinct CDR3 sequences are present, 21% being singletons, with the ten largest covering approximately 3%. Specimen: peripheral blood. Source of these receptors: a woman aged 18-30 years with stable Graves' hyperthyroidism.

This clonotype was detected a few times. This is likely a read error, given that the CDR3 carries no conserved phenylalanine or tryptophan at its end. V and J are TRBV6-1 and TRBJ2-7; 12 positions agree with TRBD1. This CDR3 contains 14 residues. The junction had 6 bases not matched to a gene; V was cut back by 5 bases and J by 7 bases. The germline CDR1 and CDR2 sequences are MNHNS and SASEGT. DNA for the CDR3: TGTGCCAGCAGTCCCGGGACAGGGGGCCGTGAGCAGTACCTC. Translated: CASSPGTGGREQYL.

The chain employs TRBV18 and TRBJ2-5; 9 bases match TRBD1. Germline CDR1 reads KGHSH; CDR2 reads LQKENI. This CDR3 is 14 amino acids long. Trimming removed 2 bases from V and 4 bases from J; junction bases left unmatched: 2. The CDR3: CASSPTGGSETQYF. The DNA of the CDR3 is TGTGCCAGCTCACCAACAGGGGGCTCAGAGACCCAGTACTTC.

This clonotype was seen ten or more times. The gene calls are TRBV27 and TRBJ1-5, with 7 bases matching TRBD1. J gave up 7 bases and V 4 bases, and 10 bases lay outside the gene matches. Germline V CDR1 and CDR2: MNHEY, SMNVEV (reference sequence). The CDR3 extends over 15 amino acids. Here the CDR3 reads CASSYKTGLGQPQHF. CDR3 DNA sequence: TGTGCCAGCAGTTACAAGACAGGGCTGGGGCAGCCCCAGCATTTT.

Ten or more counts support this clonotype. The chain combines TRBV7-2 with TRBJ2-5; 8 positions match TRBD1. Germline-derived CDR1 and CDR2 are SGHTA and FQGNSA. V trimming: 3 bases; J trimming: 2 bases; junction bases outside the gene matches: 5. This CDR3 is 15 amino acids long. CDR3: CASSFQGAGQETQYF. CDR3 nucleotides: TGTGCCAGCAGCTTTCAGGGGGCCGGGCAAGAGACCCAGTACTTC.

The table lists this clonotype with a few counts. The chain employs TRBV5-1 and TRBJ1-5; possible D gene TRBD1, 5 bases. This CDR3 spans 13 amino acids. The V gene lost 5 bases and the J gene lost 4 bases, with 10 bases spanning the gap. CDR1 SGHRS and CDR2 YFSETQ come from the germline V gene. CDR3 sequence (DNA): TGCGCCAGCAGTATAGGGGTTAATCAGCCCCAGCATTTT. Translation gives CASSIGVNQPQHF.

The chain combines TRBV9 with TRBJ1-1; perhaps TRBD1 as D (5 bases). V lost 3 bases to trimming and J lost 5 bases, with 23 bases between them. Looked up from germline, CDR1 is SGDLS and CDR2 is YYNGEE. This CDR3 is built from 17 residues. The CDR3 DNA is TGTGCCAGCAGCGCATCCGCATTAGGTGGGGGAAGAACTGAAGCTTTCTTT. It is translated as CASSASALGGGRTEAFF.

This clonotype has only a few counts. The chain recombines TRBV6-1 with TRBJ1-1, with a tentative D call TRBD1 (6 bases). The germline gives CDR1 MNHNS, CDR2 SASEGT. This CDR3 is built from 14 residues. V was trimmed by 4 bases and J by 4 bases, leaving 13 bases between them. The CDR3 region is CASSASGASTEAFF. The CDR3 nucleotides are TGTGCCAGCAGTGCCTCGGGGGCGAGCACTGAAGCTTTCTTT.

In its sample, this clonotype was seen once. The chain employs TRBV27 and TRBJ1-2; D gene ambiguous. CDR3 length: 13 amino acids. V was trimmed by 1 base and J by 4 bases, leaving 7 bases between them. CDR1 and CDR2 (germline): MNHEY, SMNVEV (reference sequence). The CDR3 DNA sequence: TGTGCCAGCAGTTTATGGCCCAGCTATGGCTACACCTTC. Residues: CASSLWPSYGYTF.

This clonotype has ten or more counts. This rearrangement joins TRBV29-1 to TRBJ1-1; weak D call: TRBD1 (5 bases). CDR3 length: 14 amino acids. Germline CDR1 reads SQVTM; CDR2 reads ANQGSEA. Trimming removed 4 bases from V and 5 bases from J, with 17 bases in between. The CDR3 sequence: CSVGSTAWGTEAFF. The CDR3 DNA follows: TGCAGCGTTGGCTCGACGGCTTGGGGGACTGAAGCTTTCTTT. Based on the CDR3 plus reference TRBV29-1 and TRBJ1-1, the full variable domain is SAVISQKPSRDICQRGTSLTIQCQVDSQVTMMFWYRQQPGQSLTLIATANQGSEATYESGFVIDKFPISRPNLTFSTLTVSNMSPEDSSIYLCSVGSTAWGTEAFFGQGTRLTVV.